The entry below gives a single T cell receptor (beta chain) sequence along with its context. This sample is part of a study of T cell responses to AZD1222 COVID-19 vaccine. Germline V gene data show CDR1 as SGHAT and CDR2 as FQNNGV. Trimming pared 0 bases from V and 8 bases from J, leaving 8 bases between. This CDR3 spans 13 amino acids. Here immunoSEQ multiplex PCR was the method, and the copy in TCRdb shows in-frame clones only, minus some. Of about 140,000 clones listed, just over 90% were seen once; the top ten hold 1% to 1.5%. The sequencing here drew on peripheral blood, taken 28 days after the second AZD1222 dose. This rearrangement joins TRBV11-2 to TRBJ1-3; no definite D call. This receptor was taken from an adult who received the AZD1222 COVID-19 vaccine. CDR3 amino acids: CASSLDLTDTIYF. Written as DNA, the CDR3 is TGTGCCAGCAGCTTAGACCTTACGGACACCATATATTTT.